This T cell receptor (beta chain) was identified during a study of long-term antiretroviral therapy in people with HIV. The CDR3 sequence is 12 residues long. CDR1 is MNHEY and CDR2 is SMNVEV in the germline V gene (reference sequence). With V trimmed by 5 bases and J by 7 bases, 3 bases remained unmatched. Running of the v3.0 immunoSEQ assay took place at survey level. The data were produced by immunoSEQ multiplex PCR, yet TCRdb's version contains in-frame clones alone and is incomplete. The table shows about 8,600 clones, with approximately 78% occurring only once. Findings and caveats of the study: Even long-term ART left TRB diversity below transplant donor controls, despite gains.

About this clone: What it binds is unknown.

The chain combines TRBV27 with TRBJ1-1; the match to TRBD1 covers 8 bases. The sequences come from unsorted PBMCs, collected 0.6 years before starting antiretroviral therapy. The source is a man aged 35 to 55 with HIV. In nucleotides, the CDR3 is TGTGCCAGCAGTCCGACAGGGGTTGAAGCTTTCTTT. It specifies CASSPTGVEAFF.